This TCR beta chain was retrieved from a study of blood T cell repertoires in COVID-19. The overall study: COVID-19 samples from acute and convalescent phases originated in the United States, Italy and Spain.

This clone appeared a single time. The CDR3 totals 15 residues. Germline V gene data show CDR1 as SGHTA and CDR2 as FQGNSA. V was shortened by 5 bases and J by 0 bases, with 13 bases between the two germline ends. In the original processing: The authors estimated nucleated cell counts from reference gene primer amplification. Here immunoSEQ multiplex PCR was the method, and the copy in TCRdb shows in-frame clones only, minus some. That table is the source of V, J and clone size, and D and trimming were worked out from the DNA. This table holds roughly 95,000 clones, 82% found once. This chain connects TRBV7-2 to TRBJ1-1, with D possibly TRBD1 on 6 matching bases. The sequenced sample consisted of peripheral blood. The sequence was obtained from an older man with acute or convalescent COVID-19. CDR3 sequence reads: CASSRWGGLNTEAFF. CDR3 nucleotides: TGTGCCAGCAGCCGTTGGGGGGGCCTGAACACTGAAGCTTTCTTT.